The present T cell receptor beta chain was sequenced within a study of blood T cell repertoires in COVID-19. Study-level information: COVID-19 samples collected from the United States, Italy and Spain covered acute and convalescent phases. In each case, the material was cDNA or gDNA derived from T cells, B-cell-depleted T cells, or PBMCs.

Per the study methods: The authors estimated nucleated cell counts from reference gene primer amplification. Repertoires were generated with immunoSEQ multiplex PCR, while TCRdb's copy carries only in-frame clones and drops some. D and trimming come from the DNA, and the V and J calls and clone size come from that table. The table shows around 190,000 clones, with approximately 90% occurring only once. CDR3 length equals 13 residues. Trimming at V came to 2 bases and at J to 9 bases, leaving 4 bases not matched to a gene. The V gene's germline CDR1 is MNHEY and CDR2 SMNVEV (reference sequence). This rearrangement joins TRBV27 to TRBJ2-1; 7 bases match TRBD2. The source is a man aged 18 to 35 who had recovered from COVID-19. Specimen: peripheral blood. CDR3 sequence (DNA): TGTGCCAGCAGTTTACCGGGACTACGTGAGCAGTTCTTC. It codes for CASSLPGLREQFF.